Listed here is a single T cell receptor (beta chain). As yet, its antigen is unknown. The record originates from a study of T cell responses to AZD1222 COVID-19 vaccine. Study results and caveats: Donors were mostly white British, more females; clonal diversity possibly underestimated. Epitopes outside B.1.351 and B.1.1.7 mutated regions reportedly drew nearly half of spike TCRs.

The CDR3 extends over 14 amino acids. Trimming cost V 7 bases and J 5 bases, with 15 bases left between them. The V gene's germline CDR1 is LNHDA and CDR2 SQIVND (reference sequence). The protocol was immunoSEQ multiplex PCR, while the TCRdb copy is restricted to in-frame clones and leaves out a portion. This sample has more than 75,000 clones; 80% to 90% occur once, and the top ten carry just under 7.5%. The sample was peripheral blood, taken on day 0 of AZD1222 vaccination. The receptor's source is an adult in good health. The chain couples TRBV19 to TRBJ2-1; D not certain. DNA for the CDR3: TGTGCCAGTAATCCCCAGCCAAGCCACAATGAGCAGTTCTTC. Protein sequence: CASNPQPSHNEQFF.